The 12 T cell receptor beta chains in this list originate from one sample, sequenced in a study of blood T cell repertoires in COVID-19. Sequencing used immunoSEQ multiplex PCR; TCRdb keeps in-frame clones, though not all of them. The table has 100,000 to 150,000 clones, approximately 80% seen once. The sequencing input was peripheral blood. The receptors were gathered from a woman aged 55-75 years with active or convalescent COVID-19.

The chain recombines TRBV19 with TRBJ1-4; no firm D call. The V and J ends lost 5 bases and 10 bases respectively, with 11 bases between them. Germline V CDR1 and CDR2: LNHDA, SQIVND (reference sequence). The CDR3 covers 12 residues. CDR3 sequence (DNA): TGTGCCAGTAGTGGGGAGAGCCTAAAACTGTTTTTT. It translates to CASSGESLKLFF. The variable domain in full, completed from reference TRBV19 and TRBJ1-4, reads DGGITQSPKYLFRKEGQNVTLSCEQNLNHDAMYWYRQDPGQGLRLIYYSQIVNDFQKGDIAEGYSVSREKKESFPLTVTSAQKNPTAFYLCASSGESLKLFFGSGTQLSVL.

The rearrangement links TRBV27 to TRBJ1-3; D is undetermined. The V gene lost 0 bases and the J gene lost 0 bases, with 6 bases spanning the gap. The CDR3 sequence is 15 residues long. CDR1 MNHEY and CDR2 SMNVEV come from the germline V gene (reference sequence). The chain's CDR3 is CASSLSYSSGNTIYF. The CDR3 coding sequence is TGTGCCAGCAGTTTATCCTACAGCTCTGGAAACACCATATATTTT.

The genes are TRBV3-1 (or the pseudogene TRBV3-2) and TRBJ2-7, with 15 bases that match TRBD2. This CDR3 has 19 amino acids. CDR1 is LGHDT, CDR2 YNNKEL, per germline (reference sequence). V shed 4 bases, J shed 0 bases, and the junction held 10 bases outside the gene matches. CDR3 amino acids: CASSPQPGLAGGISYEQYF. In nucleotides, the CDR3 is TGTGCCAGCAGCCCCCAGCCTGGACTAGCGGGAGGGATCTCCTACGAGCAGTACTTC.

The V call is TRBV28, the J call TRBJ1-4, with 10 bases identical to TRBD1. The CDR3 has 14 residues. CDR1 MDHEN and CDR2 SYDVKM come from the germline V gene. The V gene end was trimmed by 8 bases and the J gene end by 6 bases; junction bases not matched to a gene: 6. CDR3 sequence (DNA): TGTGCCAGCCTCAGACAGGGGGCATATGAAAAACTGTTTTTT. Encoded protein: CASLRQGAYEKLFF.

The CDR3 sequence is CASTPDGGWGYTF. The CDR3 region has the DNA TGTGCCAGCACCCCCGACGGGGGTTGGGGCTACACCTTC. The V and J genes are TRBV6-2 or TRBV6-3 and TRBJ1-2; D possibly corresponds to TRBD1 (5 bases). Trimming pared 7 bases from V and 8 bases from J, leaving 17 bases between. The CDR3 is 13 residues long. Germline values: CDR1 MNHEY, CDR2 SVGEGT.

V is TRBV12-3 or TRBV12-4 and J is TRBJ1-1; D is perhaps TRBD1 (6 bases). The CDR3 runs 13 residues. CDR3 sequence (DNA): TGTGTAATCGACAGGTCCCTTTCATCTGAAGCTTTCTTT. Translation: CVIDRSLSSEAFF.

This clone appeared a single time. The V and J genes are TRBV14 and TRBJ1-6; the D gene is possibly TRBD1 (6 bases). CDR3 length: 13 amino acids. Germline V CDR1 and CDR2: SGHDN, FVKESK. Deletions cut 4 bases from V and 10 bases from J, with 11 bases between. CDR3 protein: CASSPTQGSPLHF. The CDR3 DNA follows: TGTGCCAGCAGCCCCACACAGGGATCACCCCTCCACTTT.

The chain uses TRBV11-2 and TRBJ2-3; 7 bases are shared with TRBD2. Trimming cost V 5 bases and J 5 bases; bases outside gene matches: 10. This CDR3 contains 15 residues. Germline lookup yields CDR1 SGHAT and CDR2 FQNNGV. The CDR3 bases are TGTGCCAGCAGCACAGTTGGGAGGGCCCAAGATACGCAGTATTTT. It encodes CASSTVGRAQDTQYF. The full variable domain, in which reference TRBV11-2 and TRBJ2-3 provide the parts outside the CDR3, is EAGVAQSPRYKIIEKRQSVAFWCNPISGHATLYWYQQILGQGPKLLIQFQNNGVVDDSQLPKDRFSAERLKGVDSTLKIQPAKLEDSAVYLCASSTVGRAQDTQYFGPGTRLTVL.

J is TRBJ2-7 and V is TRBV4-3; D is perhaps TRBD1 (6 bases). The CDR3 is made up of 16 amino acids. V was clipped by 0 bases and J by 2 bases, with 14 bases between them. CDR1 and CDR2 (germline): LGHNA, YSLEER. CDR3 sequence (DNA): TGCGCCAGCAGCCAAGATTGGAGCCCAGGGGCCTACGAGCAGTACTTC. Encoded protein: CASSQDWSPGAYEQYF.

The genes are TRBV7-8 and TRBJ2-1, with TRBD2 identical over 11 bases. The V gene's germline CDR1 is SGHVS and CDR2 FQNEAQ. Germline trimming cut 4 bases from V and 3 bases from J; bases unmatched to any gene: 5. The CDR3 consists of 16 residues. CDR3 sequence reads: CASSYTSGSLYNEQFF. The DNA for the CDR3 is TGTGCCAGCAGCTACACTAGCGGGAGCCTCTACAATGAGCAGTTCTTC.

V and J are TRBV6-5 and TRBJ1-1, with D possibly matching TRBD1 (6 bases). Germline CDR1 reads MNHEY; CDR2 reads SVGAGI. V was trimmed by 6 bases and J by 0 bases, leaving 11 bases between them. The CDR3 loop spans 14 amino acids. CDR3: CASRSRGMNTEAFF. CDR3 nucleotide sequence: TGTGCCAGCAGAAGCAGGGGTATGAACACTGAAGCTTTCTTT.

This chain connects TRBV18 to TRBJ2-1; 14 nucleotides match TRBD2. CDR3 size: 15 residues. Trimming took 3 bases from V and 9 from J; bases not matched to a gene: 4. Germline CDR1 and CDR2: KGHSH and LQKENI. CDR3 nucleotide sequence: TGTGCCAGCTCACCCCCGACTAGCGGGAGGGGTGAGCAGTTCTTC. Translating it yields CASSPPTSGRGEQFF.